Each of the 4 T cell receptor beta chains below was sequenced from the same sample in a study of T cells after yellow fever vaccination. TCRdb analysed the 5' RACE reads with MiXCR anew, one entry per CDR3 protein. Among 55,000 or so distinct CDR3 sequences listed, about 6.3% were seen once. The specimen was CD8+ T cells not binding an NS4B(214-222) dextramer, sorted from PBMCs, collected approximately 47 days after the first yellow fever vaccination. These receptors were obtained from a man aged 18 to 35 who received the YFV17D yellow fever vaccine.

V gene TRBV12-2 combines with J gene TRBJ2-1; the listed D gene, TRBD2, was not tested against the DNA. TRBV12-2 is a pseudogene. This CDR3 comprises 14 residues. In nucleotides, the CDR3 is TGTGCAACTAGGGGGAGCGGGGGGGAAAATGAGCAGTTCTTC. This codes for CATRGSGGENEQFF.

This clonotype was found many times. This chain links TRBV7-9 with TRBJ1-2; D is undetermined. CDR1 is SEHNR and CDR2 is FQNEAQ in the germline V gene (reference sequence). This CDR3 spans 12 amino acids. Trimming removed 5 bases at V and 3 bases at J, with 7 bases between. For the CDR3, the DNA is TGTGCCAGCAGCCTTGGGTACTATGGCTACACCTTC. It is translated as CASSLGYYGYTF.

The genes are TRBV5-1 and TRBJ2-1; TRBD2 agrees at 9 bases. This CDR3 comprises 16 residues. The V segment lost 1 base and the J segment 10 bases; nucleotides outside the gene matches: 12. The germline V gene has CDR1 SGHRS and CDR2 YFSETQ. The CDR3 sequence: CASSLSSGESGREQFF. The CDR3 bases are TGCGCCAGCAGCTTGTCTAGCGGGGAATCAGGGAGGGAGCAGTTCTTC.

The sample holds a few counts of this clonotype. The chain is built from TRBV27 and TRBJ2-4, with a tentative D call TRBD1 (6 bases). The CDR3 has 12 residues. V was trimmed by 7 bases and J by 5 bases, leaving 9 bases between them. Per the germline V gene, CDR1 is MNHEY and CDR2 is SMNVEV (reference sequence). CDR3 in amino acids: CASTGVENIQYF. The CDR3 coding sequence is TGTGCCAGCACAGGGGTGGAAAACATTCAGTACTTC.